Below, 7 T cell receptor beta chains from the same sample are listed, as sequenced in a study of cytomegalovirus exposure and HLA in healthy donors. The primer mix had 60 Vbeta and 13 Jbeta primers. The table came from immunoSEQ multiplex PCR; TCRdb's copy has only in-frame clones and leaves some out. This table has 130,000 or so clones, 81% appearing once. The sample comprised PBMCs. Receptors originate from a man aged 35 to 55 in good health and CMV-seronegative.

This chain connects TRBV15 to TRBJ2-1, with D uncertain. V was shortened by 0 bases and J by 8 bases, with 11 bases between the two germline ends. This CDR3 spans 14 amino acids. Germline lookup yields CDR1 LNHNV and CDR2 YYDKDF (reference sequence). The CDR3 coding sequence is TGTGCCACCAGCAGAGATTTTATGGGCGATGAGCAGTTCTTC. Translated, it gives CATSRDFMGDEQFF.

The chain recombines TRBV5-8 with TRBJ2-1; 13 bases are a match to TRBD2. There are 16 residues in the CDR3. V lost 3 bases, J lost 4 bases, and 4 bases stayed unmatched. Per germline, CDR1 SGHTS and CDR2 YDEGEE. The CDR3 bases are TGTGCCAGCAGCTGGAGACTAGCGGGAGGATACAATGAGCAGTTCTTC. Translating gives CASSWRLAGGYNEQFF.

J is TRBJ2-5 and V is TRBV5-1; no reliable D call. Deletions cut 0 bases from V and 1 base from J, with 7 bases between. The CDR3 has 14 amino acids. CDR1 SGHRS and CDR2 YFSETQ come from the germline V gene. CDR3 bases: TGCGCCAGCAGCTTGGACACTATCCAAGAGACCCAGTACTTC. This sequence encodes CASSLDTIQETQYF.

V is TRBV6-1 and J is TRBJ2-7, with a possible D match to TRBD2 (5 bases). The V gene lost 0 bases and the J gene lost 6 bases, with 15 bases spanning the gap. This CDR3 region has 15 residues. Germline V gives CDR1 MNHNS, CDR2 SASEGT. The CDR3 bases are TGTGCCAGCAGTGAAGCTGGCGTCCGCCGGGGCGAGCAGTACTTC. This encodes CASSEAGVRRGEQYF.

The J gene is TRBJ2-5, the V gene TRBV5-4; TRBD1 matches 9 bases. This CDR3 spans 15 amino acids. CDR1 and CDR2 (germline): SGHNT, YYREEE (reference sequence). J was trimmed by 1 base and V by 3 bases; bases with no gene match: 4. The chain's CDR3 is CASSSADRGQETQYF. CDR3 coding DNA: TGTGCCAGCAGCTCCGCGGACAGGGGCCAAGAGACCCAGTACTTC.

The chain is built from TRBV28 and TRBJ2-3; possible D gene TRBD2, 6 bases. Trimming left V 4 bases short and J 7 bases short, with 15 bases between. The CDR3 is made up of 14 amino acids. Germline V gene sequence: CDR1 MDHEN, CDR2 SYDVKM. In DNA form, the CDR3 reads TGTGCCAGCAGTTCCGGCGGGATAGCCCATACGCAGTATTTT. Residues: CASSSGGIAHTQYF.

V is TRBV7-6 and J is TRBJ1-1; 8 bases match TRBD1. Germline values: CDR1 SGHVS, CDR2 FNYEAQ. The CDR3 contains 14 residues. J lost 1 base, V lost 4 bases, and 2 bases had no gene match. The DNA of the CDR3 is TGTGCCAGCAGCTCGGACAGGGCGAACACTGAAGCTTTCTTT. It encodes CASSSDRANTEAFF.